This TCR beta chain came from a study of PD-1 blockade in classical Hodgkin lymphoma. Generated by immunoSEQ multiplex PCR, the TCRdb table keeps only in-frame clones and is missing some. The sample has about 94,000 clones; roughly nine tenths are singletons. Study observations and caveats: Individuals initiating nivolumab under 1 year after ASCT were excluded. By cycle point C4D1, TCR diversity had risen significantly in CD4+ cells (but not CD8+ cells). Lower baseline TCR diversity marked trial partial responders and progressors.

About this clone: Its antigen remains unknown.

Relapse was seen in all patients after autologous stem cell transplantation, and brentuximab vedotin exposure was variable. This sequence originates from a human donor with classical Hodgkin lymphoma. Here the sequenced sample was peripheral blood mononuclear cells (PBMCs), taken before the second cycle of nivolumab.

The CDR3 region is CASSYSPALWYGYTF. As DNA, the CDR3 is TGTGCCAGCAGTTACTCACCGGCCCTCTGGTATGGCTACACCTTC. The rearrangement joins TRBV6-5 to TRBJ1-2; D not certain. Trimming cost V 0 bases and J 5 bases, with 13 bases left between them. CDR1 MNHEY and CDR2 SVGAGI come from the germline V gene. The CDR3 loop spans 15 amino acids.